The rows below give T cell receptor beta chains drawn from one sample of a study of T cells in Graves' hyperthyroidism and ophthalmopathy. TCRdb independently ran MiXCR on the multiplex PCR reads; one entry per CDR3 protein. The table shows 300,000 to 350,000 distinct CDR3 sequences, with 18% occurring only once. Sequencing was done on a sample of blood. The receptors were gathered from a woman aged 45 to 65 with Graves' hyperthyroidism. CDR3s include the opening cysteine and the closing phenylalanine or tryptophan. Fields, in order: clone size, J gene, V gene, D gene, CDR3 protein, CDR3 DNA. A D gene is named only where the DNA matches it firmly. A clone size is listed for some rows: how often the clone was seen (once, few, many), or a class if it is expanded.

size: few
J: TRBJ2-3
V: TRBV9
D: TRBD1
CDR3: CASSGGQGTDTQYF
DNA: TGTGCCAGCAGCGGGGGACAGGGAACAGATACGCAGTATTTT

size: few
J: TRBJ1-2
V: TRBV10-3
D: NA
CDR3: CAISELGMDGYTF
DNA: TGTGCCATCAGTGAGTTAGGGATGGATGGCTACACCTTC

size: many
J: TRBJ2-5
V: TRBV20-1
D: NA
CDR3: CSARDSLEETQYF
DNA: TGCAGTGCTAGAGATTCCTTGGAGGAGACCCAGTACTTC

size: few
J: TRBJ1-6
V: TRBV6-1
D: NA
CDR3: CASRKPGGGSPLHF
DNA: TGTGCCAGCAGGAAACCCGGGGGCGGTTCACCCCTCCACTTT

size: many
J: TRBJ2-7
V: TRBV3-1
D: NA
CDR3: CASSQGAEYEQYF
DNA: TGTGCCAGCAGCCAAGGGGCAGAGTACGAGCAGTACTTC

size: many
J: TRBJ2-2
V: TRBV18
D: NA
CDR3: CASSPQGQGTGELFF
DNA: TGTGCCAGCTCCCCGCAGGGACAAGGAACCGGGGAGCTGTTTTTT

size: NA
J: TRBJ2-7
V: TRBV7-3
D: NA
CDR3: CASSPGAYYEQYF
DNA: TGTGCCAGCAGCCCGGGGGCCTACTACGAGCAGTACTTC

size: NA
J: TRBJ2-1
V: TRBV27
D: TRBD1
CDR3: CASSSSGTGSRNEQFF
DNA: TGTGCCAGCAGTTCCTCCGGGACAGGGAGTCGGAATGAGCAGTTCTTC

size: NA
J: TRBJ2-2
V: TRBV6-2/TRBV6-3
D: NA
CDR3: CASSTHSGTGELFF
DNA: TGTGCCAGCAGTACACATTCGGGGACCGGGGAGCTGTTTTTT

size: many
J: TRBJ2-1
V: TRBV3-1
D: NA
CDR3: CASSQGLISLNEQFF
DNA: TGTGCCAGCAGCCAAGGCCTCATCTCCCTCAATGAGCAGTTCTTC

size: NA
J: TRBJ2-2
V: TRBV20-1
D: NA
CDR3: CSAPPGGTGELFF
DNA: TGCAGTGCTCCCCCCGGGGGCACCGGGGAGCTGTTTTTT

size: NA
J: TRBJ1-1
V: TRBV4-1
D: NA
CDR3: CASSQEGGLGPLQEAFF
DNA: TGCGCCAGCAGCCAAGAGGGGGGTCTCGGCCCGCTACAAGAAGCTTTCTTT

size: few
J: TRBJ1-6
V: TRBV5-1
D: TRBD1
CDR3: CASSRQGQGNSPLHF
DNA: TGCGCCAGCAGCCGCCAGGGACAGGGAAATTCACCCCTCCACTTT

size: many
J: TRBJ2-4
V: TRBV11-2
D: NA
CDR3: CASSLVGTSGNIQYF
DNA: TGTGCCAGCAGCTTAGTAGGGACAAGCGGAAACATTCAGTACTTC

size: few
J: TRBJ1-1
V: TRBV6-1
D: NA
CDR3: CASSLTTGNTEAFF
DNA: TGTGCCAGCAGTTTAACGACAGGGAACACTGAAGCTTTCTTT

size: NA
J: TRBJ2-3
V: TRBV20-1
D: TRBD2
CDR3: CSASPPGRSGGGDTQYF
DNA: TGCAGTGCATCCCCCCCCGGTCGCTCCGGCGGGGGAGATACGCAGTATTTT

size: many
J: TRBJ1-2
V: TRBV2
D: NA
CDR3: CASSEIGPTESYGYTF
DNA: TGTGCCAGCAGTGAAATTGGGCCGACCGAATCCTATGGCTACACCTTC

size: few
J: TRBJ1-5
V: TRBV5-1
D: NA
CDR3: CASSFSPNQPQHF
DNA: TGCGCCAGCAGCTTCTCGCCGAATCAGCCCCAGCATTTT

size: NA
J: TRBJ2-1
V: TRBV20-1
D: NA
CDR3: CSARDYQAGASYNEQFF
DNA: TGCAGTGCTAGAGATTACCAAGCCGGGGCCTCCTACAATGAGCAGTTCTTC

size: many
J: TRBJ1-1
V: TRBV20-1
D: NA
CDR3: CSARDLPGENTEAFF
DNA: TGCAGTGCTAGAGATCTGCCCGGAGAGAACACTGAAGCTTTCTTT

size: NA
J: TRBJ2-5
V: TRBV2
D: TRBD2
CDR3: CASSDEAGGAETQYF
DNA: TGTGCCAGCAGTGATGAGGCGGGGGGAGCAGAGACCCAGTACTTC

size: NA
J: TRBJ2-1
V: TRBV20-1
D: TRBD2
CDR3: CSACGLAGGTPHEQFF
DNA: TGCAGTGCATGTGGACTAGCGGGAGGGACCCCACATGAGCAGTTCTTC

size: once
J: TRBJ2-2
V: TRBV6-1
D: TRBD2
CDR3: CASSEQLAVIGELFF
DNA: TGTGCCAGCAGTGAACAACTAGCGGTTATCGGGGAGCTGTTTTTT

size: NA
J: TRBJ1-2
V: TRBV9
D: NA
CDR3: CASSVAQNYSYTF
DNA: TGTGCCAGCAGCGTAGCACAGAACTATAGCTACACCTTC

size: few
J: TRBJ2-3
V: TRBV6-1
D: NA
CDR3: CASRDSGGLTDTQYF
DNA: TGTGCCAGCAGAGACTCTGGGGGGTTGACAGATACGCAGTATTTT

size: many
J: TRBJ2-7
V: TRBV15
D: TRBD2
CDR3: CATSRDRTSGPHEQYF
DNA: TGTGCCACCAGCAGAGATCGGACTAGCGGTCCCCACGAGCAGTACTTC

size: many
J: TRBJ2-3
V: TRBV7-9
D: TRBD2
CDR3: CASSRTSGGSDTQYF
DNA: TGTGCCAGCAGCCGGACTAGCGGGGGATCAGATACGCAGTATTTT

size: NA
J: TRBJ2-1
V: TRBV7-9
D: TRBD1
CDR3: CASSLVTGGRDEQFF
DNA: TGTGCCAGCAGCTTAGTTACAGGGGGTAGGGATGAGCAGTTCTTC